What follows are 26 T cell receptor beta chains derived from one specimen sequenced in a study of T-cell memory formation after mild COVID-19. One entry per CDR3 protein, called by TCRdb with MiXCR from the 5' RACE reads. The sample consists of about 57,000 distinct CDR3 sequences, more than 9% of them appearing once. The sequenced material came from PBMCs or a T cell subset sorted from them (not recorded which). The source is a man younger than 35 who had mild COVID-19 (a few samples of this study predate the infection). Cell type and time point are not known.

This clonotype was detected a few times. The rearrangement joins TRBV7-3 to TRBJ2-7; 8 positions match TRBD1. J lost 5 bases, V lost 4 bases, and 4 bases had no gene match. CDR1 is SGHTA and CDR2 is FQGTGA in the germline V gene. The length of the CDR3 is 13 residues. Here the CDR3 reads CASSSDRDHEQYF. CDR3 sequence (DNA): TGTGCCAGCAGCTCGGACAGGGACCACGAGCAGTACTTC. Full variable domain (missing parts from reference TRBV7-3 and TRBJ2-7): GAGVSQTPSNKVTEKGKYVELRCDPISGHTALYWYRQSLGQGPEFLIYFQGTGAADDSGLPNDRFFAVRPEGSVSTLKIQRTERGDSAVYLCASSSDRDHEQYFGPGTRLTVT.

The sample holds a few counts of this clonotype. The V gene is TRBV14, the J gene TRBJ2-1, with no clear D. Trimming pared 4 bases from V and 3 bases from J, leaving 10 bases between. Germline V gene lookup returns CDR1 SGHDN and CDR2 FVKESK. The CDR3 is 14 residues long. This CDR3 is CASSPSGIYNEQFF. CDR3 in DNA: TGTGCCAGCAGCCCATCGGGTATCTACAATGAGCAGTTCTTC.

This clonotype has a handful of counts. The chain has TRBV6-5 and TRBJ1-5; perhaps TRBD1 as D (5 bases). CDR1 is MNHEY, CDR2 SVGAGI, per germline. The CDR3 has 15 residues. Trimming left V 5 bases short and J 0 bases short, with 11 bases between. CDR3 sequence (DNA): TGTGCCAGCAGTACTTACAGGAGTAGCAATCAGCCCCAGCATTTT. Translating it yields CASSTYRSSNQPQHF.

This clonotype was counted ten times or more. V is TRBV11-2 and J is TRBJ2-7; no definite D call. The V gene's germline CDR1 is SGHAT and CDR2 FQNNGV. The CDR3 has 14 amino acids. V was cut by 0 bases and J by 6 bases, with 12 bases left in between. The CDR3 bases are TGTGCCAGCAGCTTAGATAGGTTATCGCCCGAGCAGTACTTC. It is translated as CASSLDRLSPEQYF.

This chain links TRBV20-1 with TRBJ2-5, with 11 bases matching TRBD1. Germline CDR1 is DFQATT and CDR2 is SNEGSKA (reference sequence). The CDR3 extends over 13 amino acids. J lost 9 bases, V lost 6 bases, and 9 bases had no gene match. This CDR3 is CSAPGTGGGAQYF. In nucleotides, the CDR3 is TGCAGTGCCCCTGGGACAGGGGGGGGGGCCCAGTACTTC.

This chain connects TRBV10-3 to TRBJ1-1; D uncertain. The germline V gene encodes CDR1 ENHRY and CDR2 SYGVKD. The CDR3 has 14 residues. Trimming took off 4 bases at V and 3 bases at J, with 12 bases between the two ends. As DNA, the CDR3 is TGTGCCATCAGTGGGACGGAAAAGGACACTGAAGCTTTCTTT. This sequence encodes CAISGTEKDTEAFF.

The chain links TRBV7-2 to TRBJ1-5; a possible D gene is TRBD1 (6 bases). V gave up 5 bases and J gave up 4 bases, with 9 bases separating them. Germline V gene data show CDR1 as SGHTA and CDR2 as FQGNSA. The CDR3 is 13 residues long. CDR3 protein: CASSQGHNQPQHF. Written as DNA, the CDR3 is TGTGCCAGCAGCCAGGGGCATAATCAGCCCCAGCATTTT.

The gene calls are TRBV7-6 and TRBJ2-3, with D tentatively TRBD1 or TRBD2 (5 bases each). The CDR3 runs 13 residues. CDR1 SGHVS and CDR2 FNYEAQ come from the germline V gene. Trimming left V 4 bases short and J 8 bases short, with 13 bases between. The CDR3 spells CASSSRGQPTQYF. The CDR3 coding sequence is TGTGCCAGCAGCTCCCGGGGCCAGCCTACGCAGTATTTT.

This clonotype has only a few counts. The gene calls are TRBV6-5 and TRBJ1-3; 8 nucleotides agree with TRBD1. The V and J ends lost 6 bases and 2 bases, in that order; junction bases with no gene match: 3. Germline lookup yields CDR1 MNHEY and CDR2 SVGAGI. The CDR3 is 14 amino acids. This CDR3 is CASRPGQAGNTIYF. The CDR3 DNA reads TGTGCCAGCAGACCGGGACAGGCTGGAAACACCATATATTTT.

The rearrangement uses TRBV7-9 and TRBJ1-6, with D unresolved. The V gene's germline CDR1 is SEHNR and CDR2 FQNEAQ (reference sequence). The CDR3 consists of 11 residues. V dropped 6 bases and J dropped 7 bases, with 4 bases sitting between them. CDR3 amino acids: CASSQNSPLHF. The CDR3 DNA is TGTGCCAGCAGTCAGAATTCACCCCTCCACTTT.

This sequence joins TRBV11-2 and TRBJ2-7; D tentatively reads TRBD1 or TRBD2 (5 bases each). CDR3 size: 14 residues. The germline gives CDR1 SGHAT, CDR2 FQNNGV. V lost 5 bases to trimming and J lost 4 bases, with 15 bases between them. CDR3 sequence: CASSRDQGGYEQYV. In nucleotides, the CDR3 is TGTGCCAGCAGCAGGGACCAGGGTGGATACGAGCAGTACGTC.

This clonotype was seen many times. The chain carries TRBV4-2 and TRBJ2-4; D gene ambiguous. The V gene lost 0 bases and the J gene lost 9 bases, with 12 bases spanning the gap. The CDR3 sequence is 14 residues long. Germline CDR1 LGHNA, CDR2 YNFKEQ. In nucleotides, the CDR3 is TGTGCCAGCAGCCAAGATTCGTTCCTTGGCATTCAGTACTTC. Protein sequence: CASSQDSFLGIQYF.

This clonotype occurred a few times. The rearrangement uses TRBV7-8 and TRBJ2-1; maybe TRBD1 (6 bases). The germline V gene has CDR1 SGHVS and CDR2 FQNEAQ. The CDR3 covers 16 residues. V lost 5 bases and J 6 bases, leaving 20 bases between the germline ends. This CDR3 is CASSRHRDTLFNEQFF. CDR3 DNA: TGTGCCAGCAGCCGTCACCGGGACACCCTTTTCAATGAGCAGTTCTTC.

The chain recombines TRBV7-9 with TRBJ2-5, with D hard to call. The CDR3 is 14 residues long. Germline V gene lookup returns CDR1 SEHNR and CDR2 FQNEAQ (reference sequence). Deletions cut 0 bases from V and 5 bases from J, with 10 bases between. The CDR3 DNA is TGTGCCAGCAGCTTAGCAACCGGGTGGGAGACCCAGTACTTC. The encoded protein is CASSLATGWETQYF.

At least ten counts were recorded for this clonotype. The chain is built from TRBV3-1 and TRBJ2-3, with 12 bases fitting TRBD2. From germline, CDR1 is LGHDT and CDR2 YNNKEL (reference sequence). Germline trimming cut 5 bases from V and 0 bases from J; bases unmatched to any gene: 9. The CDR3 covers 18 residues. CDR3 in DNA: TGTGCCAGCAGCTATACTAGCGGGGGGCCCCCAAGCACAGATACGCAGTATTTT. It codes for CASSYTSGGPPSTDTQYF.

The chain joins TRBV6-5 to TRBJ1-1; D uncertain. Trimming took off 0 bases at V and 6 bases at J, with 11 bases between the two ends. The CDR3 is made up of 14 amino acids. CDR1 is MNHEY and CDR2 is SVGAGI in the germline V gene. DNA of the CDR3: TGTGCCAGCAGTTACTCGACTGAGGGCCCTGAAGCTTTCTTT. Amino acid sequence: CASSYSTEGPEAFF.

This clonotype was seen only a few times. The chain carries TRBV6-5 and TRBJ1-5; D possibly corresponds to TRBD1 (5 bases). V lost 6 bases, J lost 3 bases, and 12 bases lay in between. Germline V gives CDR1 MNHEY, CDR2 SVGAGI. This CDR3 has 14 amino acids. This CDR3 is CASSPPGPNQPQHF. As DNA, the CDR3 is TGTGCCAGCAGCCCCCCGGGGCCCAATCAGCCCCAGCATTTT.

This clonotype has more than one count but fewer than ten. V gene TRBV6-2 or TRBV6-3 combines with J gene TRBJ2-7; D not certain. In germline, CDR1 is MNHEY, CDR2 SVGEGT. V lost 5 bases to trimming and J lost 0 bases, with 5 bases between them. The CDR3 has 12 residues. CDR3 sequence: CASSRSSYEQYV. Here the CDR3 DNA reads TGTGCCAGCAGTAGGAGCTCCTACGAGCAGTACGTC.

The chain carries TRBV6-2 or TRBV6-3 and TRBJ2-7, with D possibly matching TRBD2 (6 bases). The V end was cut by 2 bases, the J end by 1 base, with 9 bases between. This CDR3 region has 14 residues. Germline V gene sequence: CDR1 MNHEY, CDR2 SVGEGT. CDR3 residues: CASSYRETSYEQYV. The CDR3 DNA reads as TGTGCCAGCAGTTACCGGGAGACGTCCTACGAGCAGTACGTC.

The sample holds many counts of this clonotype. The chain is built from TRBV5-1 and TRBJ2-3; 8 positions match TRBD1. The ends lost 0 bases at V and 0 bases at J; junction bases unmatched: 9. Germline V CDR1 and CDR2: SGHRS, YFSETQ. The CDR3 has 18 amino acids. CDR3 in DNA: TGCGCCAGCAGCTTGGCCCCAGGGGGCGAGGGAAGCACAGATACGCAGTATTTT. This codes for CASSLAPGGEGSTDTQYF.

DNA of the CDR3: TGCAGTGCTAGCCATAGCCCTAAGCAGCCCCAGCATTTT. This sequence encodes CSASHSPKQPQHF. J is TRBJ1-5 and V is TRBV20-1; D not certain. This CDR3 contains 13 residues. The V and J ends lost 3 bases and 7 bases respectively, with 13 bases between them. Germline CDR1 reads DFQATT; CDR2 reads SNEGSKA (reference sequence).

This clonotype was observed at least ten times. Germline and junction disagree at one end, which may indicate a read error. J is TRBJ2-2 and V is TRBV18; 7 bases match TRBD1. Germline V gives CDR1 KGHSH, CDR2 LQKENI. The CDR3 length is 15 residues. CDR3 loop: CASSSPGQNSGELFF. The CDR3 nucleotides read TGTGCCAGCTCATCCCCGGGACAGAACTCCGGGGAGCTGTTTTTT.

In its sample, this clonotype was seen many times. The gene calls are TRBV18 and TRBJ2-1; the D call may be TRBD1 or TRBD2 (5 bases each). The CDR3 sequence is 15 residues long. V lost 3 bases and J 12 bases, leaving 21 bases between the germline ends. CDR1 and CDR2 (germline): KGHSH, LQKENI. The CDR3 is CASSPGPDGAIAQFF. CDR3 in DNA: TGTGCCAGCTCACCGGGTCCCGACGGGGCAATCGCGCAGTTCTTC.

This clonotype has only a few counts. Written as DNA, the CDR3 is TGTGCCAGCAGAGAAAGCGGGGGGGCGAACGAGCAGTACGTC. This encodes CASRESGGANEQYV. This chain connects TRBV5-6 to TRBJ2-7, with 10 bases identical to TRBD2. Germline lookup yields CDR1 SGHDT and CDR2 YYEEEE. J was trimmed by 5 bases and V by 5 bases; bases with no gene match: 7. The CDR3 sequence is 14 residues long.

This clonotype was seen a few times. The chain is built from TRBV10-3 and TRBJ1-1; D gene ambiguous. Looked up from germline, CDR1 is ENHRY and CDR2 is SYGVKD. This CDR3 has 14 residues. Deletions cut 6 bases from V and 2 bases from J, with 13 bases between. In DNA form, the CDR3 reads TGTGCCATCAGCCCGGGCCTCAAAAACACTGAAGCTTTCTTT. Translating gives CAISPGLKNTEAFF.

There are many counts of this clonotype. The chain uses TRBV5-1 and TRBJ2-2; 11 bases are a match to TRBD2. The CDR3 covers 17 residues. The V gene's germline CDR1 is SGHRS and CDR2 YFSETQ. The ends lost 0 bases at V and 1 base at J; junction bases unmatched: 2. CDR3 DNA: TGCGCCAGCAGCTTGGCGACTAGCGGGGTGAACACCGGGGAGCTGTTTTTT. It encodes CASSLATSGVNTGELFF.